The TCR beta chain described here comes from a study of control samples from healthy donors and cancer patients (dated by TCRdb to about 2020). About this clone itself: Its cognate antigen has yet to be identified. Base qualities are missing; no much larger clone stands one base away.

Library preparation used the immunoSEQ multiplex PCR assay. TCRdb limited this immuneACCESS table to in-frame rearrangements with V and J called. A share of clones is missing; checked studies link under half to unresolved V genes, and the rest is unexplained. The sample has 100,000 to 150,000 clones on record, roughly 84% of them singletons. Around 9% of the sample is held by the ten biggest clonotypes. CDR1 SGHRS and CDR2 YFSETQ were looked up in the germline V gene. A distance of 12 bases separates the germline ends of V and J, which lose 0 bases and 9 bases respectively. The CDR3 runs 13 amino acids, cysteine and phenylalanine included. Kept here is only the CDR3 DNA, which spans 39 bases and is read in frame from base 1.

Sequenced sample: blood. The receptor was isolated from a man aged 40-50 years in good health. The sequence is built from TRBV5-1 and TRBJ2-5; too little of a D gene remains to name it. The encoded CDR3 is CASSLGRSESQYF. The DNA sequence follows: TGCGCCAGCAGCTTGGGAAGGTCCGAGTCCCAGTACTTC. The CDR3 plus the reference TRBV5-1 and TRBJ2-5 genes for the other parts give the full variable domain: KAGVTQTPRYLIKTRGQQVTLSCSPISGHRSVSWYQQTPGQGLQFLFEYFSETQRNKGNFPGRFSGRQFSNSRSEMNVSTLELGDSALYLCASSLGRSESQYFGPGTRLLVL.